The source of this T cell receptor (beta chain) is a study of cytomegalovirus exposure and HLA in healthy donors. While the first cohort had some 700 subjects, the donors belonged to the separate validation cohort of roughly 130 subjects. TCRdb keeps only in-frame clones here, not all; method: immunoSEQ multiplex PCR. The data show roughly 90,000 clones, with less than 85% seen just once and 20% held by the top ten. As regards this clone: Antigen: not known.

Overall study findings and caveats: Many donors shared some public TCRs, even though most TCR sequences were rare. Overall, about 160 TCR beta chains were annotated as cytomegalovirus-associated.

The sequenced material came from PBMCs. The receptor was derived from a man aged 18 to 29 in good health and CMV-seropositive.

The CDR3: CASGIGTGDEQFF. The CDR3 DNA reads as TGTGCTAGTGGTATAGGGACAGGGGATGAGCAGTTCTTC. The rearrangement joins TRBV12-5 to TRBJ2-1; 10 nucleotides match TRBD1. CDR3 length equals 13 residues. J gave up 8 bases and V 5 bases, and 3 bases lay outside the gene matches. Germline CDR1 is LGHNT and CDR2 is FRNRAP.